The 9 T cell receptor beta chains presented below share a single source sample, sequenced in a study of blood T cell repertoires in COVID-19. Libraries were prepared by immunoSEQ multiplex PCR; TCRdb keeps only in-frame clonotypes and omits some of them. The sample carries about 330,000 clones, 80% to 90% recorded once. Sequencing was done on a sample of peripheral blood. The receptors stem from a man aged 25 to 40 with COVID-19, enrolled during active disease.

A remark on this clone: Other DNA sequences in the same sample also yield this CDR3. The rearrangement links TRBV10-3 to TRBJ2-7; 9 nucleotides agree with TRBD1. CDR1 and CDR2 from the germline V gene are ENHRY and SYGVKD. This CDR3 has 11 amino acids. The chain's CDR3 is CATGQGYEQYF. CDR3 sequence (DNA): TGTGCAACGGGACAGGGTTACGAGCAGTACTTC.

V and J are TRBV5-1 and TRBJ1-2, with D maybe TRBD1 (6 bases). The CDR3 extends over 17 amino acids. CDR1 is SGHRS, CDR2 YFSETQ, per germline. With 0 bases removed from V and 4 bases from J, the gap between germline ends came to 19 bases. Here the CDR3 reads CASSLELAGGPAYGYTF. Here the CDR3 DNA reads TGCGCCAGCAGCTTGGAGTTGGCGGGGGGCCCTGCCTATGGCTACACCTTC.

This clone has just one count. The CDR3 DNA is TGTGCCAGCTCACCGGGGCGAGGAGCTTTCTTT. This sequence encodes CASSPGRGAFF. J is TRBJ1-1 and V is TRBV18; maybe TRBD1 (5 bases). Germline values: CDR1 KGHSH, CDR2 LQKENI. The CDR3 length is 11 residues. The germline V and J ends were trimmed by 3 bases and 10 bases, with 9 bases remaining between them.

The genes are TRBV4-3 and TRBJ1-5; D is unclear. CDR3 size: 15 residues. CDR1 and CDR2 (germline): LGHNA, YSLEER. The ends were cut back, 1 base at V and 5 bases at J, with 12 bases in the middle. CDR3 in DNA: TGCGCCAGCAGCCAAGCTTCCGGGAGAGATCAGCCCCAGCATTTT. It yields the protein CASSQASGRDQPQHF.

This clone was seen just once. This chain joins TRBV28 and TRBJ1-4; D is unresolved. Germline V lookup: CDR1 MDHEN, CDR2 SYDVKM. This CDR3 is 13 amino acids long. Between the trimmed V and J ends, which lost 5 bases and 8 bases, there was a span of 12 bases. The CDR3 loop is CASSRTDPEKLFF. CDR3 DNA: TGTGCCAGCAGTCGAACAGACCCCGAAAAACTGTTTTTT. The whole variable domain, filled in from reference TRBV28 and TRBJ1-4, reads DVKVTQSSRYLVKRTGEKVFLECVQDMDHENMFWYRQDPGLGLRLIYFSYDVKMKEKGDIPEGYSVSREKKERFSLILESASTNQTSMYLCASSRTDPEKLFFGSGTQLSVL.

The V gene is TRBV18, the J gene TRBJ1-2; D is perhaps TRBD1 (6 bases). The CDR3 sequence is 19 residues long. With 5 bases removed from V and 2 bases from J, the gap between germline ends came to 27 bases. Germline CDR1 reads KGHSH; CDR2 reads LQKENI. CDR3 coding DNA: TGTGCCAGCTCAAGTGGACAATTAACAGGGTTCCTAAAAAACTATGGCTACACCTTC. Amino acids: CASSSGQLTGFLKNYGYTF.

The chain couples TRBV18 to TRBJ1-2; no definite D call. The germline CDR1 and CDR2 sequences are KGHSH and LQKENI. V lost 6 bases and J 4 bases, leaving 9 bases between the germline ends. This CDR3 region has 12 residues. The CDR3 is CASSQEGYGYTF. The DNA for the CDR3 is TGTGCCAGCTCGCAGGAAGGCTATGGCTACACCTTC.

The genes are TRBV7-9 and TRBJ2-2; 8 bases match TRBD2. The CDR3 has 15 amino acids. Germline CDR1 reads SEHNR; CDR2 reads FQNEAQ (reference sequence). Unmatched junction bases numbered 13, after V lost 9 bases and J lost 7 bases. In DNA form, the CDR3 reads TGTGCCAGTGACCGAGCGGGAGTGTCCAGCGGGGAGCTGTTTTTT. Protein: CASDRAGVSSGELFF. The entire variable domain, with the rest obtained from reference TRBV7-9 and TRBJ2-2, is as follows: DTGVSQNPRHKITKRGQNVTFRCDPISEHNRLYWYRQTLGQGPEFLTYFQNEAQLEKSRLLSDRFSAERPKGSFSTLEIQRTEQGDSAMYLCASDRAGVSSGELFFGEGSRLTVL.

CDR3 region: CASSVGGGENSKYF. The CDR3 DNA reads TGTGCCAGCAGCGTAGGAGGAGGGGAGAACTCTAAGTACTTC. This chain connects TRBV9 to TRBJ2-7; D perhaps matches TRBD2 (6 bases). This CDR3 is 14 amino acids long. Germline CDR1 SGDLS, CDR2 YYNGEE. V gave up 0 bases and J gave up 11 bases, with 18 bases separating them.